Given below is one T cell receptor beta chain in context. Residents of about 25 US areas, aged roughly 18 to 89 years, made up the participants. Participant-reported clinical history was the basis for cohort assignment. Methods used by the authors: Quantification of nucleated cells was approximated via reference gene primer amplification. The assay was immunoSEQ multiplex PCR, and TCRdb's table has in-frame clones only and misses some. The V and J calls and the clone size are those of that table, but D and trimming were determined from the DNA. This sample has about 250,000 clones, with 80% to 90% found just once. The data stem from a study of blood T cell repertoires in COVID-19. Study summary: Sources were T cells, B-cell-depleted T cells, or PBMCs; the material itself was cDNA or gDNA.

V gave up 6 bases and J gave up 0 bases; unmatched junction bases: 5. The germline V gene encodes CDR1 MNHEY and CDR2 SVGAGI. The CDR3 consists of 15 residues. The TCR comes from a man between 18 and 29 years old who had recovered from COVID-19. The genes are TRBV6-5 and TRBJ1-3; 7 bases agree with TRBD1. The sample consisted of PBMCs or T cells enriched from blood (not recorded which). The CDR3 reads CASSQTGASGNTIYF. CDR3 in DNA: TGTGCCAGCAGCCAAACAGGGGCCTCTGGAAACACCATATATTTT.